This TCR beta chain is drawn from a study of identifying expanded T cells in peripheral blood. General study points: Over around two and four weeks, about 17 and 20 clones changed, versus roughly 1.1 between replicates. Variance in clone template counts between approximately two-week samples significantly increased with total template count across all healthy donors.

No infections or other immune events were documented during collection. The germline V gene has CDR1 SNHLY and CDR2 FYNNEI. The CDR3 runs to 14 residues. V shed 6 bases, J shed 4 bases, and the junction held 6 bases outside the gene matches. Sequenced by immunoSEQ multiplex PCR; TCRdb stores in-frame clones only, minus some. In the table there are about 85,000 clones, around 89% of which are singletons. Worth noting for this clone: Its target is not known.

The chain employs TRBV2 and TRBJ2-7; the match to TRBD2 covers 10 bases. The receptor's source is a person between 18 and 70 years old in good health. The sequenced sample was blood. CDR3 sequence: CASRGLAGEYEQYF. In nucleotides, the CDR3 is TGTGCCAGCAGAGGCCTAGCGGGGGAATACGAGCAGTACTTC.